Below, one T cell receptor beta chain is given with its context. Other DNA sequences in the same sample also yield this CDR3. The split of CD4+ cells yielded CD45RA+ naive and CD45RA-negative memory subsets. The CDR3 spans 14 residues. Germline-derived CDR1 and CDR2 are MNHNY and SVGAGI (reference sequence). The trim removed 5 bases at V and 3 bases at J, leaving 4 bases unmatched. This sample is drawn from a study of shared clonotypes between healthy human individuals. Profiling relied on immunoSEQ multiplex PCR, and the TCRdb table lists in-frame clones only, not all of them. The sample yields approximately 2,000,000 clones, 85% to 95% seen once.

Source material: naive CD4+ T cells from PBMCs. Subset of the sample: CD45RA+ positively selected. V usage is TRBV6-6 and J usage is TRBJ2-7; 10 positions agree with TRBD1. This receptor was identified in a man between 18 and 29 years old in good health. Some clones in this sample may be carry-over from other donors' samples. The CDR3 spells CASSQGQGIYEQYF. The CDR3, as DNA: TGTGCCAGCAGTCAGGGACAGGGGATCTACGAGCAGTACTTC.